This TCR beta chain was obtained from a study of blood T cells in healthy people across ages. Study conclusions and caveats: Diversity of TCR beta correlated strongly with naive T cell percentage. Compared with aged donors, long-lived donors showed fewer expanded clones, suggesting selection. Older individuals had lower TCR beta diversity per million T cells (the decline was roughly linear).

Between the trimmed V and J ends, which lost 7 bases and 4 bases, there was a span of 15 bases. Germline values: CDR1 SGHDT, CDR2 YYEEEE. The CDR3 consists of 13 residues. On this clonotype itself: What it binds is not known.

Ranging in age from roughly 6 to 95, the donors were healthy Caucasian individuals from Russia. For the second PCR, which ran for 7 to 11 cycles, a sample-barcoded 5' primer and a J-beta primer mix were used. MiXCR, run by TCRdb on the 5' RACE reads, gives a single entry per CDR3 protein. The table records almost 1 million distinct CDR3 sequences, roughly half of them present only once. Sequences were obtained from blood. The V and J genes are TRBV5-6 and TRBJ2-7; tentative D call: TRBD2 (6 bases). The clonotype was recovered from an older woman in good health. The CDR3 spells CASRRGTGYEQYF. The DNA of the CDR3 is TGTGCCAGCCGACGGGGGACGGGGTACGAGCAGTACTTC.